This T cell receptor beta chain was obtained from a study of molecular identifiers for immune sequencing clone quantification. Study details: Naive CD8 RNA (around 20,000 or 100,000 cells) was divided into five aliquots, with four sequenced. Findings and caveats of the study: Whereas naive cells kept under 1% of molecules in clones above 20 RNA copies, such clones held over 98% in effectors. Reports indicate spiked Jurkat TCR RNA from one cell could be found among some 980,000 naive cells.

The use of previously described methods and listed TCR primers produced the bulk TCR libraries. TCRdb re-called the PCR reads with MiXCR, one entry per CDR3 protein. The sample comprises 40,000 to 45,000 distinct CDR3 sequences, about a fifth of which are singletons, and approximately 1.2% rests with the top ten. V lost 6 bases and J lost 3; bases outside the gene matches: 4. This CDR3 contains 13 residues. The germline V gene encodes CDR1 DFQATT and CDR2 SNEGSKA (reference sequence). Many counts were recorded for this clonotype. Its antigen is still unknown. The source of this sequence is a human donor in good health. Some libraries in this study had Jurkat cell RNA spiked in. The gene calls are TRBV20-1 and TRBJ2-2, with 7 bases that match TRBD2. Material for sequencing was naive CD8+ T cells from blood, with Jurkat cell RNA spiked in. As to subset: FACS-sorted CD8+CD4-CCR7+CD45RA+ naive T cells. The CDR3 DNA reads as TGCAGTGCAGCGGGACTGGACACCGGGGAGCTGTTTTTT. This sequence encodes CSAAGLDTGELFF.